One sample yielded the 21 T cell receptor beta chains listed below, sequenced in a study of cytomegalovirus exposure and HLA in healthy donors. TCRdb keeps only in-frame clones here, not all; method: immunoSEQ multiplex PCR. The table lists fewer than 200,000 clones, roughly nine tenths of them singletons, with 4.5% to 7% in the top ten. The sequenced material came from PBMCs. Receptors were obtained from a woman aged 25-40 years in good health and CMV-seronegative.

This clone was recorded once. V and J are TRBV5-1 and TRBJ1-1; D remains unclear. The V gene's germline CDR1 is SGHRS and CDR2 YFSETQ. The CDR3 loop spans 14 amino acids. The germline V and J ends were trimmed by 0 bases and 6 bases, with 12 bases remaining between them. The CDR3: CASSLVDLGSEAFF. The CDR3 nucleotides are TGCGCCAGCAGCTTGGTGGATTTGGGGTCTGAAGCTTTCTTT.

The chain combines TRBV29-1 with TRBJ1-2; D unresolved. This CDR3 spans 13 amino acids. The V end was cut by 5 bases, the J end by 4 bases, with 14 bases between. Germline assignment: CDR1 SQVTM and CDR2 ANQGSEA. In DNA form, the CDR3 reads TGCAGCGTTTCAATGGGCCACTCCTATGGCTACACCTTC. The encoded protein is CSVSMGHSYGYTF.

This clone was seen more than once but under ten times. The V and J genes are TRBV5-4 and TRBJ2-7; 7 bases match TRBD2. Losses at the gene ends were 0 bases for V and 0 bases for J; bases not matched to a gene: 3. Germline V gene data show CDR1 as SGHNT and CDR2 as YYREEE (reference sequence). The CDR3 contains 15 residues. The CDR3 is CASSLVGGSSYEQYF. DNA for the CDR3: TGTGCCAGCAGCTTGGTTGGCGGGAGCTCCTACGAGCAGTACTTC. The full variable domain, completed using reference TRBV5-4 and TRBJ2-7, is ETGVTQSPTHLIKTRGQQVTLRCSSQSGHNTVSWYQQALGQGPQFIFQYYREEENGRGNFPPRFSGLQFPNYSSELNVNALELDDSALYLCASSLVGGSSYEQYFGPGTRLTVT.

The rearrangement joins TRBV19 to TRBJ2-7; D is unclear. Germline V gene data show CDR1 as LNHDA and CDR2 as SQIVND (reference sequence). The CDR3 has 14 amino acids. V was pared by 1 base and J by 2 bases, with 9 bases between. CDR3 nucleotides: TGTGCCAGTAGTATAGCAATTTGGGCCTACGAGCAGTACTTC. It specifies CASSIAIWAYEQYF.

The chain links TRBV7-8 to TRBJ2-1; unclear D gene. CDR1 is SGHVS and CDR2 is FQNEAQ in the germline V gene. The CDR3 extends over 13 amino acids. Trimming left V 10 bases short and J 4 bases short, with 14 bases between. The CDR3: CATRDEFYNEQFF. Written as DNA, the CDR3 is TGTGCCACGCGAGACGAATTTTACAATGAGCAGTTCTTC.

This clone came up a few times. V usage is TRBV7-9 and J usage is TRBJ2-2; D is unclear. CDR3 length: 11 amino acids. CDR1 is SEHNR, CDR2 FQNEAQ, per germline (reference sequence). V dropped 3 bases and J dropped 8 bases, with 4 bases sitting between them. The CDR3 reads CASSLEGELFF. The CDR3 DNA reads as TGTGCCAGCAGCTTGGAAGGGGAGCTGTTTTTT.

This chain links TRBV27 with TRBJ2-1; 10 nucleotides match TRBD2. The CDR3 runs 15 residues. Trimming cost V 0 bases and J 12 bases; bases outside gene matches: 8. Germline values: CDR1 MNHEY, CDR2 SMNVEV (reference sequence). The CDR3 protein is CASSLSTSGAIRQFF. Here the CDR3 DNA reads TGTGCCAGCAGTTTATCCACTAGCGGGGCGATTAGGCAGTTCTTC.

The rearrangement uses TRBV6-5 and TRBJ2-7; the D gene is possibly TRBD2 (5 bases). V lost 2 bases, J lost 3 bases, and 8 bases lay in between. Germline values: CDR1 MNHEY, CDR2 SVGAGI. This CDR3 has 13 residues. The CDR3 here is CASSYGSGYEQYF. Written as DNA, the CDR3 is TGTGCCAGCAGTTACGGAAGCGGCTACGAGCAGTACTTC.

The V gene is TRBV5-1, the J gene TRBJ1-5; no definite D call. The V end lost 2 bases, the J end lost 0 bases, and 9 bases lay between the germline ends. The CDR3 has 15 amino acids. CDR1 and CDR2 from the germline V gene are SGHRS and YFSETQ. This CDR3 is CASSLEGYSNQPQHF. The CDR3 DNA sequence: TGCGCCAGCAGCTTAGAGGGTTATAGCAATCAGCCCCAGCATTTT.

The CDR3 DNA reads as TGCGCCAGCAGCCAAGATCGGCAGGGAGCCACTGAAGCTTTCTTT. It codes for CASSQDRQGATEAFF. This chain uses TRBV4-3 with TRBJ1-1, with D possibly TRBD1 on 5 matching bases. This CDR3 spans 15 amino acids. From germline, CDR1 is LGHNA and CDR2 YSLEER. Trimming removed 0 bases from V and 4 bases from J, with 12 bases in between.

This chain uses TRBV2 with TRBJ2-7, with no clear D. Germline V CDR1 and CDR2: SNHLY, FYNNEI. The CDR3 is 14 residues long. V lost 5 bases and J lost 0, with 11 bases in between. The CDR3 nucleotides read TGTGCCAGCAGTATTAACCGCCACTCCTACGAGCAGTACTTC. Residues: CASSINRHSYEQYF.

The genes are TRBV9 and TRBJ2-7, with 10 bases matching TRBD2. J gave up 5 bases and V 3 bases, and 11 bases lay outside the gene matches. The germline V gene has CDR1 SGDLS and CDR2 YYNGEE. The CDR3 is 16 amino acids. For the CDR3, the DNA is TGTGCCAGCAGCGCCGACCTAGCGGGAGATAACAACGAGCAGTACTTC. Protein: CASSADLAGDNNEQYF.

The V and J genes are TRBV19 and TRBJ2-2, with unresolved D. Trimming removed 4 bases at V and 0 bases at J, with 6 bases between. The length of the CDR3 is 14 residues. CDR1 and CDR2 (germline): LNHDA, SQIVND (reference sequence). The CDR3: CASSTSANTGELFF. The CDR3 region has the DNA TGTGCCAGTAGTACCAGCGCGAACACCGGGGAGCTGTTTTTT. The variable domain in full, with the rest retrieved from reference TRBV19 and TRBJ2-2, is DGGITQSPKYLFRKEGQNVTLSCEQNLNHDAMYWYRQDPGQGLRLIYYSQIVNDFQKGDIAEGYSVSREKKESFPLTVTSAQKNPTAFYLCASSTSANTGELFFGEGSRLTVL.

This clone was detected only once. This chain joins TRBV6-6 and TRBJ1-1; D unresolved. CDR1 and CDR2 (germline): MNHNY, SVGAGI (reference sequence). Trimming stripped 8 bases from V and 1 base from J, with 14 bases between. The CDR3 is 14 residues long. The CDR3 here is CASPSQGANTEAFF. CDR3 bases: TGTGCCAGCCCCTCCCAAGGAGCGAACACTGAAGCTTTCTTT.

The V gene is TRBV5-1, the J gene TRBJ2-7; possibly TRBD1 for D (5 bases). The CDR3 totals 14 residues. Germline V gene lookup returns CDR1 SGHRS and CDR2 YFSETQ. V was shortened by 1 base and J by 0 bases, with 8 bases between the two germline ends. CDR3: CASSLSGSSYEQYF. CDR3 nucleotides: TGCGCCAGCAGCTTGTCAGGGTCCTCCTACGAGCAGTACTTC.

Concerning this clone itself: Its ends do not fully match the called genes, so a read error is possible. The rearrangement uses TRBV14 and TRBJ2-1; 14 positions match TRBD2. Germline CDR1 is SGHDN and CDR2 is FVKESK. CDR3 length: 15 amino acids. For the CDR3, the DNA is TGTGCCAGCAACCAAGGACTAGCGGGAGGCGATGAGCAGTTCTTC. Translating it yields CASNQGLAGGDEQFF.

The gene calls are TRBV7-2 and TRBJ1-1; TRBD1 aligns across 7 bases. The ends lost 5 bases at V and 0 bases at J; junction bases unmatched: 3. The CDR3 consists of 14 residues. Germline values: CDR1 SGHTA, CDR2 FQGNSA. CDR3 protein: CASSRDSLNTEAFF. CDR3 in DNA: TGTGCCAGCAGCCGGGACAGCTTGAACACTGAAGCTTTCTTT.

The V and J genes are TRBV7-3 and TRBJ2-2, with 8 bases aligning to TRBD1. The J segment lost 4 bases and the V segment lost 4 bases, leaving 8 bases of the junction unmatched. This CDR3 comprises 16 residues. The germline gives CDR1 SGHTA, CDR2 FQGTGA. The CDR3 DNA reads TGTGCCAGCAGCTCCCGGACAGGGCGGACCACCGGGGAGCTGTTTTTT. This gives the protein CASSSRTGRTTGELFF.

CDR3 sequence: CASSLGWAGQPPNYGYTF. As DNA, the CDR3 is TGTGCCAGCAGCCTGGGGTGGGCCGGACAGCCTCCTAACTATGGCTACACCTTC. J is TRBJ1-2 and V is TRBV7-8; a weak D match, TRBD1 (6 bases). The CDR3 is made up of 18 amino acids. Trimming removed 5 bases at V and 0 bases at J, with 22 bases between. Germline CDR1 is SGHVS and CDR2 is FQNEAQ.

J is TRBJ2-2 and V is TRBV5-1; tentative D call: TRBD1 (6 bases). Germline CDR1 reads SGHRS; CDR2 reads YFSETQ. This CDR3 has 16 residues. Trimming took off 6 bases at V and 1 base at J, with 16 bases between the two ends. The CDR3, as DNA: TGCGCCAGCACCCCCGCCTCGACAGGGAACACCGGGGAGCTGTTTTTT. This sequence encodes CASTPASTGNTGELFF.

This chain connects TRBV19 to TRBJ1-5; D possibly corresponds to TRBD1 (5 bases). The CDR3 length is 15 residues. V was shortened by 3 bases and J by 4 bases, with 13 bases between the two germline ends. Germline CDR1 and CDR2: LNHDA and SQIVND (reference sequence). CDR3 bases: TGTGCCAGTAGTATTTGGGGGACCGGTAATCAGCCCCAGCATTTT. As protein: CASSIWGTGNQPQHF.